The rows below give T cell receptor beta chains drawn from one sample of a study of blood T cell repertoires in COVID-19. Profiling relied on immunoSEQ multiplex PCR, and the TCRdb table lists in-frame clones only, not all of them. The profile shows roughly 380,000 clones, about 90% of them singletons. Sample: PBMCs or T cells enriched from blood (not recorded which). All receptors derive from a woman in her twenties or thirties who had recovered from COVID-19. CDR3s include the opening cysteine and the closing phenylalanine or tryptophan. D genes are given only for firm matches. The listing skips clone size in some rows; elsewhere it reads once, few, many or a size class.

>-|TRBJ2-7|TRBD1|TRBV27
TGTGCCAGCAGACGACAGGGATACTACGAGCAGTACTTC
CASRRQGYYEQYF
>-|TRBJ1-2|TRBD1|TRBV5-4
TGTGCCAGCAGCCCCTTGCCCGGGACAGGCGGCTATGGCTACACCTTC
CASSPLPGTGGYGYTF
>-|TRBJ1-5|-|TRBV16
TGTGCCAGCAGCTCTACTAATCCTAGCAATCAGCCCCAGCATTTT
CASSSTNPSNQPQHF
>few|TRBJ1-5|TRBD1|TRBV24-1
TGTGCCACCAGTGATTTGACAGGGGATCAGCCCCAGCATTTT
CATSDLTGDQPQHF
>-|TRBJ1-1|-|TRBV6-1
TGTGCCAGCAGTGAATCACGGGTGCGCACTGAAGCTTTCTTT
CASSESRVRTEAFF
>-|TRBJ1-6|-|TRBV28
TGTGCCAGCAGTCCCCTCGGGGAAGGTCCAATCTATAATTCACCCCTCCACTTT
CASSPLGEGPIYNSPLHF
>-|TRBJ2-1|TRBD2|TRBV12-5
TGTGCTAGTGGTTTTCCGACTAGCGGGGTCAACAATGAGCAGTTCTTC
CASGFPTSGVNNEQFF
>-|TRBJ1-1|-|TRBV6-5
TGTGCCAGCACCTCGGCGGTGAGCACTGAAGCTTTCTTT
CASTSAVSTEAFF
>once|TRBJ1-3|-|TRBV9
TGTGCCAGCAGCGCTGAGGGCGGTGCTTACTCTGGAAACACCATATATTTT
CASSAEGGAYSGNTIYF
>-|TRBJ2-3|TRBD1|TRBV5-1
TGCGCCAGCAGCCCGGGACAGGCGCCAGATACGCAGTATTTT
CASSPGQAPDTQYF
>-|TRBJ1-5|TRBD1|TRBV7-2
TGTGCCAGCAGCTTAGGGGACAGCTATCAGCCCCAGCATTTT
CASSLGDSYQPQHF
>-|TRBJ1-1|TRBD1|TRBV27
TGTGCCAGCAGTCCTCGGACAGGGAACACTGAAGCTTTCTTT
CASSPRTGNTEAFF
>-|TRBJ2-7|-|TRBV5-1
TGCGCCAGCAGCCCCGGAAGGACAATCTACGAGCAGTACTTC
CASSPGRTIYEQYF
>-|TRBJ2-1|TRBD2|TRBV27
TGTGCCAGCGGTACGGCGGGAGCCCCCCCATACAATGAGCAGTTCTTC
CASGTAGAPPYNEQFF
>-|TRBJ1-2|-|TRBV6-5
TGTGCCAGCAGTACGCGACGGAGTGGCTACACCTTC
CASSTRRSGYTF
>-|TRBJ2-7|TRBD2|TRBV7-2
TGTGCCAGCAGCTTAGGCGGGGGGAGCTCCTACGAGCAGTACTTC
CASSLGGGSSYEQYF
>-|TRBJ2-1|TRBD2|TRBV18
TGTGCCAGCTCACCATTCGTGACTAGCGGGGGGGCTCGGGCCCAGGATGAGCAGTTCTTC
CASSPFVTSGGARAQDEQFF
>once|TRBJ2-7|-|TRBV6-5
TGTGCCAGCAGTTTCGACAGGTTAGCCTACGAGCAGTACTTC
CASSFDRLAYEQYF
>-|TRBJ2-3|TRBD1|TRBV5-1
TGCGCCAGCAGCTCGGGACAGCCTCGCACGGATACGCAGTATTTT
CASSSGQPRTDTQYF
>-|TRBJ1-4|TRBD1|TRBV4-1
TGCGCCAGCAGCCAGGGGGACAGGGACGGGGAAAAACTGTTTTTT
CASSQGDRDGEKLFF
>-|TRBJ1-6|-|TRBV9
TGTGCCAGCAGCGCTTCTAGTGATTCCCTCCACTTT
CASSASSDSLHF
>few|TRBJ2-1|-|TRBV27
TGTGCCAGCAGTTTAGCCCCTCTGAGAGGGGGTGAGCAGTTCTTC
CASSLAPLRGGEQFF
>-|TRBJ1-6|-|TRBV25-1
TGTGCCAGCAGTGGCTACGTGAATTCACCCCTCCACTTT
CASSGYVNSPLHF
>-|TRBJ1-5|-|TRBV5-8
TGTGCCAGCAGCTTGTGGACAGATAATCAGCCCCAGCATTTT
CASSLWTDNQPQHF
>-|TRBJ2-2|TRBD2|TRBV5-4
TGTGCCAGCAGCGGACCGGGGCTAGCGGGGACCGGGGAGCTGTTTTTT
CASSGPGLAGTGELFF
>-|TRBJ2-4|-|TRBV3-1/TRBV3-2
TGTGCCAGCAGCCAAGGTACAGGCAAAAACATTCAGTACTTC
CASSQGTGKNIQYF
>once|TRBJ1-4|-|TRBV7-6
TGTGCCACCGGGGTGGCAGAAAAACTGTTTTTT
CATGVAEKLFF
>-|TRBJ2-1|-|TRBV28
TGTGCCAGCAATTCAGGAGGGCGATCCTACAATGAGCAGTTCTTC
CASNSGGRSYNEQFF
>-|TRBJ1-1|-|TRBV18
TGTGCCAGCTCACCTGGCTCCCAAGCTTTCTTT
CASSPGSQAFF
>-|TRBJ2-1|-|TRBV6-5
TGTGCCAGCAGTACTCGGACTCAAGGAAATGAGCAGTTCTTC
CASSTRTQGNEQFF
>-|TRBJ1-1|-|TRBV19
TGTGCCAGTAGCAGAGACAGTCGCGAAGCTTTCTTT
CASSRDSREAFF
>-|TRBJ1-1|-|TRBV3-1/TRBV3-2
TGTGCCAGCAGCCAAGATACAGCCCGGAACACTGAAGCTTTCTTT
CASSQDTARNTEAFF
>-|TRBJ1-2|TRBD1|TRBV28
TGTGCCAGCAGTCAGGGGGCGCACATCAGGTCTGGCTACACCTTC
CASSQGAHIRSGYTF
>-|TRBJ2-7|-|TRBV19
TGTGCCAGTAGTATTGGTCAGGGGTACGAGCAGTACTTC
CASSIGQGYEQYF
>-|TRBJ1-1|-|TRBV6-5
TGTGCCAGCAGTTACGCCAGACAGAATGAAGCTTTCTTT
CASSYARQNEAFF
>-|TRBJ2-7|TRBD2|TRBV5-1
TGCGCCAGCAGCCCCCTAGCGGGAGGGCCCAACGAGCAGTACTTC
CASSPLAGGPNEQYF
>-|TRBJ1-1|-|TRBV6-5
TGTGCCAGCAGTTACTCGCGCAACACTGAAGCTTTCTTT
CASSYSRNTEAFF
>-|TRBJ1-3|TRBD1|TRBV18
TGTGCCAGCTCACCGATCGACAGGGCTGGAAACACCATATATTTT
CASSPIDRAGNTIYF
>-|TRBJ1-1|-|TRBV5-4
TGTGCCAGCAGCTTGAAAAAACAGGCTAACACTGAAGCTTTCTTT
CASSLKKQANTEAFF
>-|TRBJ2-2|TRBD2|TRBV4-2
TGTGCCAGCAGCCAAGTACAGGGCGGGGGGGACACCGGGGAGCTGTTTTTT
CASSQVQGGGDTGELFF
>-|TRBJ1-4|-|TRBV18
TGTGCCAGCTCAGGACGGGACTCCAGAGTTAATGAAAAACTGTTTTTT
CASSGRDSRVNEKLFF
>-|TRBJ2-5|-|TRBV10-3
TGTGCCATCAGTGGAGCGGGCCAGGAGGAGACCCAGTACTTC
CAISGAGQEETQYF
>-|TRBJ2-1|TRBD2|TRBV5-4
TGTGCCAGCAGCCTCAGCGGGGCGTCCTACAATGAGCAGTTCTTC
CASSLSGASYNEQFF
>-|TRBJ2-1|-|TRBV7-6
TGTGCCAGCAGCTTAGCTCGGGGGGCTGAGCAGTTCTTC
CASSLARGAEQFF
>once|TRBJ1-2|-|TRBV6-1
TGTGCCAGCAATGGCATTGGCTATGGCTACACCTTC
CASNGIGYGYTF
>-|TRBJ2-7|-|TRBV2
TGTGCCAGCAGTCTGTACGAGCAGTACTTC
CASSLYEQYF
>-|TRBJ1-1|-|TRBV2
TGTGCCAGCAAAATGGGGAGAGGGATGAACACTGAAGCTTTCTTT
CASKMGRGMNTEAFF
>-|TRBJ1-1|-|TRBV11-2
TGTGCCAGCAGAGGCGGCTATCCCATGAACACTGAAGCTTTCTTT
CASRGGYPMNTEAFF
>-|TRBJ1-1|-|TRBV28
TGTGCCAGCAGAACAGGGATGAGTCGGAACACTGAAGCTTTCTTT
CASRTGMSRNTEAFF
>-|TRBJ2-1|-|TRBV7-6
TGTGCCAGCAGCTTATATAGCGTCTCCTACAATGAGCAGTTCTTC
CASSLYSVSYNEQFF
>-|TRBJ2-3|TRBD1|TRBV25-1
TGTGCCAGCAGTGGTCCCGGGACAGGGCGCACAGATACGCAGTATTTT
CASSGPGTGRTDTQYF
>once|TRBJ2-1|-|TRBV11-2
TGTGCCAGCAGCCACGTAACAGGGAGCTCCTACAATGAGCAGTTCTTC
CASSHVTGSSYNEQFF
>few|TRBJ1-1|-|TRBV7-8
TGTGCCAGCAGCTTAGGGGCCGTTGAAGCTTTCTTT
CASSLGAVEAFF
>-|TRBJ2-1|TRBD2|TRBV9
TGTGCCAGCAGCCCCTTGGGGGGGAGCTCCTACAATGAGCAGTTCTTC
CASSPLGGSSYNEQFF
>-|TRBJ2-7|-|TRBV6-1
TGTGCCAGCAGTGAAGCGGCAGGGCCCTCCTACGAGCAGTACTTC
CASSEAAGPSYEQYF
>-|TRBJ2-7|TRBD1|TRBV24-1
TGTGCCACCAGTGATTCCGAGGGGGGGACAGGGGGATTCGGCGAGCAGTACTTC
CATSDSEGGTGGFGEQYF
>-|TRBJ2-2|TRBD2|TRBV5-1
TGCGCCAGTCAACTAGCGGGAAACACCGGGGAGCTGTTTTTT
CASQLAGNTGELFF
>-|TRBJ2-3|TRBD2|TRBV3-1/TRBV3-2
TGTGCCAGCAGCCTACTAGCGGGAGGAGGCGGATCTAGCACAGATACGCAGTATTTT
CASSLLAGGGGSSTDTQYF
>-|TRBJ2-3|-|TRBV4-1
TGCGCCAGCAGCTTCTTACATACAGCCCCCCGTTTGGGTACGCAGTATTTT
CASSFLHTAPRLGTQYF